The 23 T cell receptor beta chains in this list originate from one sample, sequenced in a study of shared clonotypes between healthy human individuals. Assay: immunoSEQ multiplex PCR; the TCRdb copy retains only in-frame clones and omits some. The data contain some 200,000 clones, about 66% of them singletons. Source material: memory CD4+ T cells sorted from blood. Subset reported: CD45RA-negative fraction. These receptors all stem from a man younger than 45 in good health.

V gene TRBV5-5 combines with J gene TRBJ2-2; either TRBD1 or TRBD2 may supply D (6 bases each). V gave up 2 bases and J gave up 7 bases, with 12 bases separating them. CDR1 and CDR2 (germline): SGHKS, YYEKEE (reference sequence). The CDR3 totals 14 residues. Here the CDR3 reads CASSFGGRIGELFF. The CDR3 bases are TGTGCCAGCAGCTTTGGGGGGCGTATCGGGGAGCTGTTTTTT.

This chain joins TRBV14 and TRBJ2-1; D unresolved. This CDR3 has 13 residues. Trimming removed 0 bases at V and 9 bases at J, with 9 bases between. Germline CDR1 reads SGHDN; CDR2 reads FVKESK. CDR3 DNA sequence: TGTGCCAGCAGCCAAGATTGGCGCCGTGAGCAGTTCTTC. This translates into CASSQDWRREQFF.

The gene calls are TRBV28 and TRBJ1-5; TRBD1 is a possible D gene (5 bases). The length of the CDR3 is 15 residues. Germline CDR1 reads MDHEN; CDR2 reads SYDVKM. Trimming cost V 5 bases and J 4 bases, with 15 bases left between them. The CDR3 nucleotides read TGTGCCAGCAGTCCGCAGGGTAGGCCTAATCAGCCCCAGCATTTT. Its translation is CASSPQGRPNQPQHF.

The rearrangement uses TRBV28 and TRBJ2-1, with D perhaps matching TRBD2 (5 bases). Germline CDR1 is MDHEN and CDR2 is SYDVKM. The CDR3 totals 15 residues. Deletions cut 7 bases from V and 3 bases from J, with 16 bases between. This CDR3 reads CASKPGVSGYNEQFF. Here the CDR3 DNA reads TGTGCCAGCAAGCCCGGGGTGAGTGGCTACAATGAGCAGTTCTTC.

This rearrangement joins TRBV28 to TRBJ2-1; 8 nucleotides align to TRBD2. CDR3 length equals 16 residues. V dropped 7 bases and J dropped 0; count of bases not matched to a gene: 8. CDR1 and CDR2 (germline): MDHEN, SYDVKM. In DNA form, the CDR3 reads TGTGCCAGCAATGCACTAGCGGCCGTCTCCTACAATGAGCAGTTCTTC. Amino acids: CASNALAAVSYNEQFF.

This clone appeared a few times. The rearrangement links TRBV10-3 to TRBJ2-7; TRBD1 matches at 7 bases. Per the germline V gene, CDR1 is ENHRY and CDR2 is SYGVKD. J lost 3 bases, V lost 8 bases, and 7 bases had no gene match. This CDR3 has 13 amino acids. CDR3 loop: CAIEGTDYYEQYF. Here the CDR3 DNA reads TGTGCCATCGAAGGGACAGACTACTACGAGCAGTACTTC.

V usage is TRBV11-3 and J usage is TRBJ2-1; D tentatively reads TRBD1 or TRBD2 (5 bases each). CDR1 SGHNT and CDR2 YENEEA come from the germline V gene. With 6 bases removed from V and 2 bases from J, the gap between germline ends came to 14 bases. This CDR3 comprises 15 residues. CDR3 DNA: TGTGCCAGCAGTCTCCGAACGGGGCCCTACAATGAGCAGTTCTTC. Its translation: CASSLRTGPYNEQFF.

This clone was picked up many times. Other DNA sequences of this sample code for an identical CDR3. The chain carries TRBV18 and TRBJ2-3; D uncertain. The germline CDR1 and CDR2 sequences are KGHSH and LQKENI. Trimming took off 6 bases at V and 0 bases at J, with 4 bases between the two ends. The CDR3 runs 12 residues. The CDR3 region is CASSLSTDTQYF. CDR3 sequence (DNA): TGTGCCAGCTCCCTTAGCACAGATACGCAGTATTTT.

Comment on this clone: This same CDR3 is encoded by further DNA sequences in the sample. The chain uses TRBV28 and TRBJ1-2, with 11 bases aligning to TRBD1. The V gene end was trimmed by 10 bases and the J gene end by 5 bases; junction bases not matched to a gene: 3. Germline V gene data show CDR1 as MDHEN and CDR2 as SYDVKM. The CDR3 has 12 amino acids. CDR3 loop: CATGDRGYGYTF. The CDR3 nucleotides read TGTGCCACCGGGGACAGGGGGTATGGCTACACCTTC.

The CDR3 is CATSRDGETQYF. CDR3 nucleotides: TGTGCCACCAGCAGAGATGGCGAGACCCAGTACTTC. This chain uses TRBV15 with TRBJ2-5; no clear D gene. V gave up 0 bases and J gave up 5 bases, with 4 bases separating them. The CDR3 length is 12 residues. Germline CDR1 LNHNV, CDR2 YYDKDF (reference sequence).

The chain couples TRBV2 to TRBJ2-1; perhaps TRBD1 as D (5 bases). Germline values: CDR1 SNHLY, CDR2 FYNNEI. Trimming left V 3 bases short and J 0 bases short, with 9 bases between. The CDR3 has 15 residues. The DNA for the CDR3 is TGTGCCAGCAGTGAGGGGCGGAGCTCCTACAATGAGCAGTTCTTC. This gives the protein CASSEGRSSYNEQFF.

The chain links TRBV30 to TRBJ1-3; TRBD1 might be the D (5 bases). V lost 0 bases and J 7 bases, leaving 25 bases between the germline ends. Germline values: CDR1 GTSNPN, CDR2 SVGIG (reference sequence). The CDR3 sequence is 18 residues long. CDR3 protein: CAWSVRGLMLWERNTIYF. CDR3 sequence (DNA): TGTGCCTGGAGTGTACGGGGACTCATGCTTTGGGAGCGGAACACCATATATTTT.

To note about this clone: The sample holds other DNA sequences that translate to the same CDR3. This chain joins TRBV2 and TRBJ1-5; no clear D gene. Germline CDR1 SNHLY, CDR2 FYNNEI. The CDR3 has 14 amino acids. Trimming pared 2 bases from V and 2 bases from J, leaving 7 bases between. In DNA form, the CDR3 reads TGTGCCAGCAGTGAAAGGACGGGCAATCAGCCCCAGCATTTT. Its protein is CASSERTGNQPQHF.

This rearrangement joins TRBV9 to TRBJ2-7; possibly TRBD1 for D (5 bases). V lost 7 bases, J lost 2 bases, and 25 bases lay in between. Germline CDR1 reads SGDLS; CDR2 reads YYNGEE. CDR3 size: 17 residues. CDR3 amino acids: CASVQLSRTPFAYEQYF. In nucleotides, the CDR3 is TGTGCCAGCGTCCAACTTTCCCGGACACCCTTTGCCTACGAGCAGTACTTC.

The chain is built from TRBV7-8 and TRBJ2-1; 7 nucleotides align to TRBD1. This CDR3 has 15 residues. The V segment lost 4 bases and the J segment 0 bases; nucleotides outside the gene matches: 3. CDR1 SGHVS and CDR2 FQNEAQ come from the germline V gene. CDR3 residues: CASSSYRGSYNEQFF. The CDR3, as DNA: TGTGCCAGCAGCTCTTACAGGGGCTCCTACAATGAGCAGTTCTTC.

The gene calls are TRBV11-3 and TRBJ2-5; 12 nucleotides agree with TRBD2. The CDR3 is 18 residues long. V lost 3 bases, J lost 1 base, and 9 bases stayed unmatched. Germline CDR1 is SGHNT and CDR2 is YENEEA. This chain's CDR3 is CASSLPPGTSGLQETQYF. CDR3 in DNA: TGTGCCAGCAGCTTGCCCCCCGGGACTAGCGGGCTCCAAGAGACCCAGTACTTC.

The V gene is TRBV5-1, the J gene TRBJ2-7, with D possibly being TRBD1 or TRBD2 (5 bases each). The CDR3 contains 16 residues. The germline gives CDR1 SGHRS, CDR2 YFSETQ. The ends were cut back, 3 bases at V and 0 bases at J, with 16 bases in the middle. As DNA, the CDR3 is TGCGCCAGCAGCTACGGGGACCTGAAGAGCTCCTACGAGCAGTACTTC. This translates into CASSYGDLKSSYEQYF.

The CDR3 protein is CASSFEGGTPDTQYF. DNA of the CDR3: TGCGCCAGCAGCTTTGAGGGGGGGACACCAGATACGCAGTATTTT. The J gene is TRBJ2-3, the V gene TRBV5-1, with D possibly matching TRBD2 (7 bases). This CDR3 is built from 15 residues. The V gene lost 2 bases and the J gene lost 4 bases, with 14 bases spanning the gap. The germline CDR1 and CDR2 sequences are SGHRS and YFSETQ.

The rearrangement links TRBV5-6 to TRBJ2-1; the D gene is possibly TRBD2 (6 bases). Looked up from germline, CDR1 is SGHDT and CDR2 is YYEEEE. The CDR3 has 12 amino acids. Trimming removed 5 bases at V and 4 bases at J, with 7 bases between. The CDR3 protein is CASSREYNEQFF. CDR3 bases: TGTGCCAGCAGTCGGGAGTACAATGAGCAGTTCTTC.

The CDR3 loop reads CASGLEGAADTQYF. The CDR3 DNA follows: TGTGCTAGTGGTTTGGAGGGAGCGGCAGATACGCAGTATTTT. The gene calls are TRBV12-5 and TRBJ2-3, with a tentative D call TRBD2 (5 bases). Trimming took 1 base from V and 4 from J, leaving 9 bases between them. The CDR3 loop spans 14 amino acids. Germline V gene lookup returns CDR1 LGHNT and CDR2 FRNRAP.

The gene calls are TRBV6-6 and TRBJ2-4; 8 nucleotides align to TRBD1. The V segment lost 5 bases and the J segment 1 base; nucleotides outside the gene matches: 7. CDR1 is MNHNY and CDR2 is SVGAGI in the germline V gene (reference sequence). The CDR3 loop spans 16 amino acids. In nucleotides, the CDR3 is TGTGCCAGCAGTGCTCAGGGGGCTGGTGCCAAAAACATTCAGTACTTC. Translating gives CASSAQGAGAKNIQYF.

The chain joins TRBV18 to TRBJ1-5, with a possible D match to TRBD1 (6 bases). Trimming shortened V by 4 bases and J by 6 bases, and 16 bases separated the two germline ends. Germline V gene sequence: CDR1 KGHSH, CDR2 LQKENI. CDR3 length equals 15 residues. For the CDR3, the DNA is TGTGCCAGCTCACGGGAATGGGGGGCGAGTCAGCCCCAGCATTTT. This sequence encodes CASSREWGASQPQHF. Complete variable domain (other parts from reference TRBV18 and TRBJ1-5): NAGVMQNPRHLVRRRGQEARLRCSPMKGHSHVYWYRQLPEEGLKFMVYLQKENIIDESGMPKERFSAEFPKEGPSILRIQQVVRGDSAAYFCASSREWGASQPQHFGDGTRLSIL.

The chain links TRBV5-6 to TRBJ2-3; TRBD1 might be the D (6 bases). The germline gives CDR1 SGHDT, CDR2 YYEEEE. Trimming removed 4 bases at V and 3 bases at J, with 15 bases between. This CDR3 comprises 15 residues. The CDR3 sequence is CASSPGQGRTDTQYF. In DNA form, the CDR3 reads TGTGCCAGCAGCCCCGGGCAGGGGAGAACAGATACGCAGTATTTT.